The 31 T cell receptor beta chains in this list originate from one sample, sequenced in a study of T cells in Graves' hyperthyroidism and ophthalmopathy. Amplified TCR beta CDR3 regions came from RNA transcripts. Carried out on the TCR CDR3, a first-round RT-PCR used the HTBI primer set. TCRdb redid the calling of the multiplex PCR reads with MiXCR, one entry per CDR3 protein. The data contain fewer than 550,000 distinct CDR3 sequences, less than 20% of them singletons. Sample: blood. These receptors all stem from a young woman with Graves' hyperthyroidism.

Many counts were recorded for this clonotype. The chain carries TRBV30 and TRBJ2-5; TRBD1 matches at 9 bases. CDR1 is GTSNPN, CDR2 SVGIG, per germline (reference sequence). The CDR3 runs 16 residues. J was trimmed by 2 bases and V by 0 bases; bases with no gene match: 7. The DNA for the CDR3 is TGTGCCTGGAGTGTTAAGGGACAGGGCAAACAAGAGACCCAGTACTTC. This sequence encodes CAWSVKGQGKQETQYF.

The CDR3 reads CATSDPGRYNEQFF. The CDR3 bases are TGTGCCACCAGTGATCCGGGACGTTACAATGAGCAGTTCTTC. This sequence joins TRBV24-1 and TRBJ2-1, with D possibly being TRBD1 or TRBD2 (5 bases each). This CDR3 is 14 amino acids long. V lost 3 bases, J lost 4 bases, and 9 bases lay in between. From germline, CDR1 is KGHDR and CDR2 SFDVKD.

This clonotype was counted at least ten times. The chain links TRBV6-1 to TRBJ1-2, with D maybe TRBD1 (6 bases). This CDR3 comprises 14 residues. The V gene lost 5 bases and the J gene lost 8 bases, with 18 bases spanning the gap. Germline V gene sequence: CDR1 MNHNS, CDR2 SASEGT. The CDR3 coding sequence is TGTGCCAGCAGTTCCCCTCGGGGGGCGGGAGGCTACACCTTC. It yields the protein CASSSPRGAGGYTF.

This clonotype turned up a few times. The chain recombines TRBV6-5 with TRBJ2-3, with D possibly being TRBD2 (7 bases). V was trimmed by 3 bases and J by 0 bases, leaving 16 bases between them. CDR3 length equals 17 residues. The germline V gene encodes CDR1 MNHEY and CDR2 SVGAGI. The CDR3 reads CASSYSWGRGSTDTQYF. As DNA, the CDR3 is TGTGCCAGCAGTTATAGTTGGGGGAGGGGGAGCACAGATACGCAGTATTTT.

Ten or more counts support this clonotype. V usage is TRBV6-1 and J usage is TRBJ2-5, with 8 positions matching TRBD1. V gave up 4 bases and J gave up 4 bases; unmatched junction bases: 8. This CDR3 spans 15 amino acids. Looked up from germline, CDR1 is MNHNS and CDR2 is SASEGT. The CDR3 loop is CASSVVDRVPETQYF. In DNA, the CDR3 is TGTGCCAGCAGTGTGGTGGACAGGGTACCAGAGACCCAGTACTTC.

The CDR3 DNA reads TGTGCCAGCAGCTTAGAAGGATCTAATACGCAGTATTTT. Translating it yields CASSLEGSNTQYF. V and J are TRBV7-9 and TRBJ2-3; D uncertain. This CDR3 comprises 13 residues. V lost 1 base and J 7 bases, leaving 9 bases between the germline ends. Per the germline V gene, CDR1 is SEHNR and CDR2 is FQNEAQ (reference sequence).

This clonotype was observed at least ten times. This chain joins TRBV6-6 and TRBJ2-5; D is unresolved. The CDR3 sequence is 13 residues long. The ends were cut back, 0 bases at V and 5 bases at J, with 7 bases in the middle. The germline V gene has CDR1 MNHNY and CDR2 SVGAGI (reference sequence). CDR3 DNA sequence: TGTGCCAGCAGTTACTCGTTCGGCGAGACCCAGTACTTC. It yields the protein CASSYSFGETQYF.

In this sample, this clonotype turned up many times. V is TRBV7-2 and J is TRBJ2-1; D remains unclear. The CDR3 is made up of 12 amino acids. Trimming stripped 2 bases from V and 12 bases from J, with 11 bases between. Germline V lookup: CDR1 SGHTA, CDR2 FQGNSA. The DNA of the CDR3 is TGTGCCAGCAGCTTACAGAGTCAACGGCAGTTCTTC. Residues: CASSLQSQRQFF.

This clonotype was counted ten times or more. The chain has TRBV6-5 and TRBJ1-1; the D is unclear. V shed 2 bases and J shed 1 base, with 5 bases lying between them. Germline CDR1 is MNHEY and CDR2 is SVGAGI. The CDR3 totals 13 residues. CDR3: CASSYGENTEAFF. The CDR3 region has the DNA TGTGCCAGCAGTTACGGGGAGAACACTGAAGCTTTCTTT.

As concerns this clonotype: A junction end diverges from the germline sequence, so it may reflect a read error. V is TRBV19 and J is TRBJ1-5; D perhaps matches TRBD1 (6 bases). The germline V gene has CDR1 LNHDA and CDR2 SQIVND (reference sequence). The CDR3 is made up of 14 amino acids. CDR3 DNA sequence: TGTGCCAGTACTAAAAGGGGGGTCGGACAGCCCCAGCAGTTT. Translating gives CASTKRGVGQPQQF.

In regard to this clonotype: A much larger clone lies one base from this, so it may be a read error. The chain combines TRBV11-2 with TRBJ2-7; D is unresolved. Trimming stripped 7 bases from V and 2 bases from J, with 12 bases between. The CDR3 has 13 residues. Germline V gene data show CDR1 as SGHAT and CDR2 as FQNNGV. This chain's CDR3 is CASNFDTTYEQYF. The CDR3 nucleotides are TGTGCCAGCAACTTTGACACAACCTACGAGCAGTACTTC.

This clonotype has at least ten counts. In nucleotides, the CDR3 is TGTGCCAGCAGTTACCCTCAGGGGAGCTCCTACAATGAGCAGTTCTTC. It specifies CASSYPQGSSYNEQFF. The rearrangement links TRBV7-9 to TRBJ2-1; D may be TRBD1 (6 bases). V was clipped by 6 bases and J by 0 bases, with 15 bases between them. The germline CDR1 and CDR2 sequences are SEHNR and FQNEAQ (reference sequence). This CDR3 region has 16 residues.

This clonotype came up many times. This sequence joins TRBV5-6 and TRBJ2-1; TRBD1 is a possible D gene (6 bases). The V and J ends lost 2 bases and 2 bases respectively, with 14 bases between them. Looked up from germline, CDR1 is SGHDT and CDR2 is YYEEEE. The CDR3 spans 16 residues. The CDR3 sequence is CASSFEYWGPYNEQFF. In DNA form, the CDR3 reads TGTGCCAGCAGCTTCGAGTATTGGGGGCCCTACAATGAGCAGTTCTTC. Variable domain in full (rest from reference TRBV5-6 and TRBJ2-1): DAGVTQSPTHLIKTRGQQVTLRCSPKSGHDTVSWYQQALGQGPQFIFQYYEEEERQRGNFPDRFSGHQFPNYSSELNVNALLLGDSALYLCASSFEYWGPYNEQFFGPGTRLTVL.

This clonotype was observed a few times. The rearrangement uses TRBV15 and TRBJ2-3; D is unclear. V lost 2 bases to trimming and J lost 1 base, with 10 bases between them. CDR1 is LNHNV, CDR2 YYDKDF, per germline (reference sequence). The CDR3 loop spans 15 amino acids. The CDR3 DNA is TGTGCCACCAGCAGACAGGTCATGGGCACAGATACGCAGTATTTT. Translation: CATSRQVMGTDTQYF.

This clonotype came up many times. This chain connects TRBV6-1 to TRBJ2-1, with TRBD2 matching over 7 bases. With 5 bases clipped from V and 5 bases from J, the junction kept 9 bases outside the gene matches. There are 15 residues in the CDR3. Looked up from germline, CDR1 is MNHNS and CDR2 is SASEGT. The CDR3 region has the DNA TGTGCCAGCAGTTGGGATCTGGGGGGGAACAATGAGCAGTTCTTC. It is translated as CASSWDLGGNNEQFF.

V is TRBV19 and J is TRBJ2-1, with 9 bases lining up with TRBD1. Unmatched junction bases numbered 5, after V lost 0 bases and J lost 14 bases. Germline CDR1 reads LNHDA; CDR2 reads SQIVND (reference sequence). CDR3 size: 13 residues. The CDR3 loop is CASSIEGDRDKFF. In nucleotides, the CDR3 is TGTGCCAGTAGTATAGAAGGGGACAGGGATAAGTTCTTC.

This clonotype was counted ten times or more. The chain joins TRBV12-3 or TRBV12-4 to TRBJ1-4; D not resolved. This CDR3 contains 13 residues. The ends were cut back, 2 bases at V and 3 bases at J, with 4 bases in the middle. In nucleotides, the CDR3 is TGTGCCAGCAGTTTAACAGCTAATGAAAAACTGTTTTTT. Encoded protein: CASSLTANEKLFF.

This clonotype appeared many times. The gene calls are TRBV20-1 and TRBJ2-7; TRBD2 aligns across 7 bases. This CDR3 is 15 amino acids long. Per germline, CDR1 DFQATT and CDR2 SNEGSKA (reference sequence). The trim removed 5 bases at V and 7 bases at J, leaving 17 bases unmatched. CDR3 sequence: CSAPNREVDSVEQYF. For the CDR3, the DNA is TGCAGTGCTCCCAATCGGGAGGTGGACTCCGTAGAGCAGTACTTC.

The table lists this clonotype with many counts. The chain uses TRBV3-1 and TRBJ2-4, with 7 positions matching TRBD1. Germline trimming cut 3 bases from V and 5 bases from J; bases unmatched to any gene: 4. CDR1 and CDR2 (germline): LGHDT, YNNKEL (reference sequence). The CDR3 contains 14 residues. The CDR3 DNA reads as TGTGCCAGCAGCCATCGACAGGGCGAAAACATTCAGTACTTC. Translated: CASSHRQGENIQYF.

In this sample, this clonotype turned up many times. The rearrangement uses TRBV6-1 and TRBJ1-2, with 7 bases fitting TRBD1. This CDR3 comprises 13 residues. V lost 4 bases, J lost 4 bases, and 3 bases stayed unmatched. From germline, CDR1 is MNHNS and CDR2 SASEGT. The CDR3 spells CASSGTGFYGYTF. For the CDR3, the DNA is TGTGCCAGCAGTGGGACAGGTTTCTATGGCTACACCTTC.

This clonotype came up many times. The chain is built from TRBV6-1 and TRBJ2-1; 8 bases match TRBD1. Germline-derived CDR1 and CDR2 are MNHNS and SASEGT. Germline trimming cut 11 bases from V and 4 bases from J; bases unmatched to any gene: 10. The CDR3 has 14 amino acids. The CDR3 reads CARTRRQGYNEQFF. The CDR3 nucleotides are TGTGCCCGAACCCGGAGACAGGGGTACAATGAGCAGTTCTTC.

The CDR3 loop reads CSVVGQGVVYGYTF. The CDR3, as DNA: TGCAGCGTTGTGGGACAGGGCGTCGTCTATGGCTACACCTTC. This chain connects TRBV29-1 to TRBJ1-2; 9 bases map to TRBD1. Germline CDR1 is SQVTM and CDR2 is ANQGSEA. The CDR3 spans 14 residues. V was clipped by 4 bases and J by 4 bases; unmatched bases: 7.

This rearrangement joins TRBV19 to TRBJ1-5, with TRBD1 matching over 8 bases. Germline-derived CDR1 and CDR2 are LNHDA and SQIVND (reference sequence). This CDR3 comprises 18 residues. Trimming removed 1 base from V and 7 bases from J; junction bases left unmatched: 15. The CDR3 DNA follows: TGTGCCAGTAGTATAGGCCTAGACAGGGGAGGTAATCGGCAGCCCCAGCATTTT. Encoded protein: CASSIGLDRGGNRQPQHF.

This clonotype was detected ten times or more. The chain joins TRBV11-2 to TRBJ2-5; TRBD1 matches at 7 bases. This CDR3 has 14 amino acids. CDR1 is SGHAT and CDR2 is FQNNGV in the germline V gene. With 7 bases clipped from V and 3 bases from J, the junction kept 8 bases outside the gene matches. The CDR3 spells CASNSGTVEETQYF. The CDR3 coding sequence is TGTGCCAGCAACTCCGGGACAGTGGAAGAGACCCAGTACTTC. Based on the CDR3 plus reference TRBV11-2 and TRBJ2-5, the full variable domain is EAGVAQSPRYKIIEKRQSVAFWCNPISGHATLYWYQQILGQGPKLLIQFQNNGVVDDSQLPKDRFSAERLKGVDSTLKIQPAKLEDSAVYLCASNSGTVEETQYFGPGTRLLVL.

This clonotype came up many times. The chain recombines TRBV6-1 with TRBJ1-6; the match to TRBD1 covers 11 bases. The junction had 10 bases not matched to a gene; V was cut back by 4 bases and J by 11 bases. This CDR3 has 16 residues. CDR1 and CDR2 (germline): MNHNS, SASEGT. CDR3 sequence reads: CASSAIRTGGGTPLHF. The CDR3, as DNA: TGTGCCAGCAGTGCGATACGGACAGGGGGCGGGACACCCCTCCACTTT.

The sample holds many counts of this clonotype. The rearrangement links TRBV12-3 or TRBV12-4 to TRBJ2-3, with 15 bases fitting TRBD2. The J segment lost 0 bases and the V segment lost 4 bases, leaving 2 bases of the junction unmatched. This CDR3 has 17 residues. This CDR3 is CASSWTSGGGSTDTQYF. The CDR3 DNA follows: TGTGCCAGCAGTTGGACTAGCGGGGGGGGGAGCACAGATACGCAGTATTTT.

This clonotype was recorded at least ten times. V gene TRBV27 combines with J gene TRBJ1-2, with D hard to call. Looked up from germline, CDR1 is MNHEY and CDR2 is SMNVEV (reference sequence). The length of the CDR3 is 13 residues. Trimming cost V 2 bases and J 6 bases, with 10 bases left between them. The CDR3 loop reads CASSLQPWDGYTF. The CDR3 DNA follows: TGTGCCAGCAGTTTACAGCCCTGGGATGGCTACACCTTC.

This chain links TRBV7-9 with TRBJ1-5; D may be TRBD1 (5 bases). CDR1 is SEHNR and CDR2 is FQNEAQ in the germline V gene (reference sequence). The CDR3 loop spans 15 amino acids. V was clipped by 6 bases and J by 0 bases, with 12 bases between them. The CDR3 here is CASSGAPGSNQPQHF. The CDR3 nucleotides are TGTGCCAGCAGTGGGGCGCCGGGTAGCAATCAGCCCCAGCATTTT.

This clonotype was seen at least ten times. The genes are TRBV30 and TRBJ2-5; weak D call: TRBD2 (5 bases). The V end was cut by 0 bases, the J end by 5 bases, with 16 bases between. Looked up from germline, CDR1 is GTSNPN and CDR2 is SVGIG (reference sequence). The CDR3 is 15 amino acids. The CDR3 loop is CAWSVLPRGVETQYF. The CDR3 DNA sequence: TGTGCCTGGAGTGTACTACCCCGGGGTGTGGAGACCCAGTACTTC.

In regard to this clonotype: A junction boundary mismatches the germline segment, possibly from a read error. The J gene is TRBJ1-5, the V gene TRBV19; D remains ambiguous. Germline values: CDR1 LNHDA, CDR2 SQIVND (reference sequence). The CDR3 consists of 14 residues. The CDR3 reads CASSIVYSNQPQHF. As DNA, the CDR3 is TGTGCCAGTAGCATAGTTTATAGCAATCAGCCCCAGCATTTT.

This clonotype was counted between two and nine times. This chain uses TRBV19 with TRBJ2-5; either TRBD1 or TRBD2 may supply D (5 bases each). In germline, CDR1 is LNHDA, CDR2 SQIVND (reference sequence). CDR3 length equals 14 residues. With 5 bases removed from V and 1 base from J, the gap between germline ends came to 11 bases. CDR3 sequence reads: CASSGLGAQETQYF. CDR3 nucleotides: TGTGCCAGTAGTGGACTCGGGGCCCAAGAGACCCAGTACTTC.